A single sample is the source of the 11 T cell receptor beta chains below, sequenced in a study of T cell repertoires in cytomegalovirus infection. What these receptors recognize is not known. A single record per CDR3 protein comes from TCRdb applying MiXCR to the reads. The table has 570,000 or so distinct CDR3 sequences, approximately 40% seen once. This sample comprised cultured PBMCs, obtained from culture after CMV antigen stimulation. Every receptor here comes from a human donor in good health (CMV status not recorded). Some clones in this sample may be carry-over from other donors' samples.

This chain joins TRBV7-9 and TRBJ2-2; no clear D. Germline CDR1 reads SEHNR; CDR2 reads FQNEAQ (reference sequence). The V end lost 4 bases, the J end lost 1 base, and 4 bases lay between the germline ends. The length of the CDR3 is 13 residues. The CDR3 protein is CASSSMNTGELFF. The CDR3 DNA reads TGTGCCAGCAGCTCAATGAACACCGGGGAGCTGTTTTTT.

This clonotype has more than one count but fewer than ten. V and J are TRBV6-6 and TRBJ1-1; 10 bases are a match to TRBD1. The CDR3 totals 13 residues. J lost 6 bases, V lost 5 bases, and 3 bases had no gene match. Germline CDR1 and CDR2: MNHNY and SVGAGI (reference sequence). The CDR3 sequence: CASSRDRGPEAFF. CDR3 sequence (DNA): TGTGCCAGCAGTCGGGACAGGGGCCCTGAAGCTTTCTTT.

This clonotype has more than one count but fewer than ten. The chain uses TRBV6-2 or TRBV6-3 and TRBJ2-7; TRBD2 agrees at 14 bases. Germline-derived CDR1 and CDR2 are MNHEY and SVGEGT. V was clipped by 4 bases and J by 2 bases; unmatched bases: 4. There are 16 residues in the CDR3. In DNA form, the CDR3 reads TGTGCCAGCAGTTGGGGGACTAGCGGGAGAGCCTACGAGCAGTACTTC. It yields the protein CASSWGTSGRAYEQYF.

The V call is TRBV7-2, the J call TRBJ1-1; D ambiguous. The CDR3 has 12 residues. Germline V gene sequence: CDR1 SGHTA, CDR2 FQGNSA. Trimming took off 4 bases at V and 5 bases at J, with 8 bases between the two ends. CDR3 residues: CASSYGWTEAFF. The CDR3 region has the DNA TGTGCCAGCAGCTATGGATGGACTGAAGCTTTCTTT.

CDR3 nucleotides: TGTGCCAGCAGCTTGGCAGGGCCCGGATGGCCCCAGCATTTT. It specifies CASSLAGPGWPQHF. This chain links TRBV7-2 with TRBJ1-5, with D possibly being TRBD1 (5 bases). The ends were cut back, 3 bases at V and 9 bases at J, with 15 bases in the middle. Germline lookup yields CDR1 SGHTA and CDR2 FQGNSA. The CDR3 extends over 14 amino acids.

This clonotype was seen only a few times. The chain carries TRBV7-2 and TRBJ2-7; TRBD2 might be the D (6 bases). The CDR3 length is 15 residues. The V end lost 4 bases, the J end lost 2 bases, and 15 bases lay between the germline ends. Germline CDR1 reads SGHTA; CDR2 reads FQGNSA. The CDR3, as DNA: TGTGCCAGCAGCTCGGGACTTACAAATACCTACGAGCAGTACTTC. Protein product: CASSSGLTNTYEQYF.

The gene calls are TRBV6-1 and TRBJ2-7, with D possibly TRBD2 on 6 matching bases. CDR3 length equals 12 residues. Germline V gene sequence: CDR1 MNHNS, CDR2 SASEGT. V lost 8 bases, J lost 6 bases, and 14 bases lay in between. CDR3 loop: CASGPGRIEQYF. Written as DNA, the CDR3 is TGTGCCAGCGGCCCGGGGAGGATCGAGCAGTACTTC.

The CDR3 spells CASSFGGDNTEAFF. CDR3 nucleotides: TGTGCCAGCAGCTTCGGGGGGGACAACACTGAAGCTTTCTTT. The chain is built from TRBV7-4 and TRBJ1-1; D perhaps matches TRBD1 (5 bases). CDR1 is SGHVT and CDR2 is SQSDAQ in the germline V gene. V lost 3 bases to trimming and J lost 2 bases, with 10 bases between them. The CDR3 runs to 14 residues.

The rearrangement links TRBV7-9 to TRBJ1-5; 11 bases are a match to TRBD1. Germline loops: CDR1 SEHNR, CDR2 FQNEAQ (reference sequence). This CDR3 spans 18 amino acids. V shed 4 bases and J 0 bases; nucleotides not matched to a gene: 8. In nucleotides, the CDR3 is TGTGCCAGCAGCTCTACCGGGACAGGGGGTTATAGCAATCAGCCCCAGCATTTT. Its translation: CASSSTGTGGYSNQPQHF. Full variable domain (rest looked up from reference TRBV7-9 and TRBJ1-5): DTGVSQNPRHKITKRGQNVTFRCDPISEHNRLYWYRQTLGQGPEFLTYFQNEAQLEKSRLLSDRFSAERPKGSFSTLEIQRTEQGDSAMYLCASSSTGTGGYSNQPQHFGDGTRLSIL.

The genes are TRBV12-3 or TRBV12-4 and TRBJ2-7, with 7 bases matching TRBD2. This CDR3 contains 14 residues. The junction had 6 bases not matched to a gene; V was cut back by 1 base and J by 6 bases. The CDR3 reads CASSLGGGATEQYF. For the CDR3, the DNA is TGTGCCAGCAGTTTAGGGGGAGGGGCGACCGAGCAGTACTTC.

The J gene is TRBJ1-4, the V gene TRBV4-1; no clear D gene. This CDR3 region has 15 residues. Germline V CDR1 and CDR2: MGHRA, YSYEKL. Trimming shortened V by 2 bases and J by 0 bases, and 7 bases separated the two germline ends. The CDR3 DNA reads as TGCGCCAGCAGCCAAAGCCCCGCAACTAATGAAAAACTGTTTTTT. Its translation is CASSQSPATNEKLFF.